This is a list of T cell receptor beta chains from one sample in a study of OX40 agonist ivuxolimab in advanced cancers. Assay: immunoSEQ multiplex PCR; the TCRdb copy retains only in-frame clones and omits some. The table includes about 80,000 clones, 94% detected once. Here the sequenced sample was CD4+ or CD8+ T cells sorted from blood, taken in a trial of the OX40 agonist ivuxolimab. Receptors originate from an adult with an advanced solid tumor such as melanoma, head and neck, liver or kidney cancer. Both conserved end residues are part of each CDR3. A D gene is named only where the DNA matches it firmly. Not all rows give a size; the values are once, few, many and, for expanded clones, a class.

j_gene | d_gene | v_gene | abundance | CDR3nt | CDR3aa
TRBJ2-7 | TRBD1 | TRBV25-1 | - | TGTGCCAGCAGTGGGGGGACAGGGCTCTACGAGCAGTACTTC | CASSGGTGLYEQYF
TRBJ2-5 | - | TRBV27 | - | TGTGCCAGCAGTGAGAGGGGCTTCCCAGAGACCCAGTACTTC | CASSERGFPETQYF
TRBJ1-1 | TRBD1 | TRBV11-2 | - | TGTGCCAGCAGCTTGCCCGACAGGGGGACTGAAGCTTTCTTT | CASSLPDRGTEAFF
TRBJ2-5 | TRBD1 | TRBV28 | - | TGTGCCAGCAGTACATCACGCAGGGGGAGAGAGACCCAGTACTTC | CASSTSRRGRETQYF
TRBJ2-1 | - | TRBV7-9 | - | TGTGCCAGCAGCTCCCGGCCCCCGTGGAATGAGCAGTTCTTC | CASSSRPPWNEQFF
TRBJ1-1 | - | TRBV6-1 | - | TGTGCCAGCAGAGAAGAGAAGCCCGTCCCCGTTTCTGAAGCTTTCTTT | CASREEKPVPVSEAFF
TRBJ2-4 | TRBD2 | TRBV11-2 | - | TGTGCCAGCAGCGACGGGACTAGCGGGAGAAAGTACTTC | CASSDGTSGRKYF
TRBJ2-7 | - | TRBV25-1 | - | TGTGCCAGCAGTGAACTGGGTTCCTACGAGCAGTACTTC | CASSELGSYEQYF
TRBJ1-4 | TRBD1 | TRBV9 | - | TGTGCCAGCAGCGTAGCTATGGGACAGCCTAATGAAAAACTGTTTTTT | CASSVAMGQPNEKLFF
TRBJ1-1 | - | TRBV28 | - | TGTGCCAGCTTCAGGACGGTGGGAAACACTGAAGCTTTCTTT | CASFRTVGNTEAFF
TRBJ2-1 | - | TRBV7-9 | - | TGTGCCAGCAGCTTGGGACCTCTCAATGAGCAGTTCTTC | CASSLGPLNEQFF
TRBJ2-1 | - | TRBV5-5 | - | TGTGCCAGCAGCTTGGGGAGTAGCACCGCCTACAATGAGCAGTTCTTC | CASSLGSSTAYNEQFF
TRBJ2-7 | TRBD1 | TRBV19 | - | TGTGCCAGTAGTTTAACAGGGGAAAAAACCTACGAGCAGTACTTC | CASSLTGEKTYEQYF
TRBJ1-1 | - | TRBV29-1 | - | TGCAGCGTTGACAGGGCTACGACTGAAGCTTTCTTT | CSVDRATTEAFF
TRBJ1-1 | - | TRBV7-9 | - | TGTGCCAGCAGCTTCATAACCAGGGGCACTGAAGCTTTCTTT | CASSFITRGTEAFF
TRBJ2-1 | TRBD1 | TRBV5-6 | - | TGTGCCAGCAGCTTCGGGACAGGAAATGAGCAGTTCTTC | CASSFGTGNEQFF
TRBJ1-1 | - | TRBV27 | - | TGTGCCAGCGTCAACGGCGGCACTGAAGCTTTCTTT | CASVNGGTEAFF
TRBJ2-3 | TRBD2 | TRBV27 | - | TGTGCCAGCAGTCTGCTAGCGGGAGACCTCACAGATACGCAGTATTTT | CASSLLAGDLTDTQYF
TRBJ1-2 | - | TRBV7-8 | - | TGTGCCAGCAGCGCTTCCTCGAACTATGGCTACACCTTC | CASSASSNYGYTF
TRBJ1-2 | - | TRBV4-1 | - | TGCGCCAGCAGCCAGGAGGTCTCTCGCGGCTACACCTTC | CASSQEVSRGYTF
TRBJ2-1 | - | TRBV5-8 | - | TGTGCCAGCAGCTTGGGAGTTCAGGGCCCCTACAATGAGCAGTTCTTC | CASSLGVQGPYNEQFF
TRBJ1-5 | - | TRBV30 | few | TGTGCCTGGAGTCGGGGGACGGATAGCAATCAGCCCCAGCATTTT | CAWSRGTDSNQPQHF
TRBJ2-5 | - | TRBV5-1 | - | TGCGCCAGCAGCGTAGACAGGCAGTTTGGAGAGACCCAGTACTTC | CASSVDRQFGETQYF
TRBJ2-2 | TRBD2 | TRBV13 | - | TGTGCCAGCAGCTCTCTAGCGGGTTCGGCCCCGGGGGAGCTGTTTTTT | CASSSLAGSAPGELFF
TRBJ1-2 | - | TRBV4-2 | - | TGTGCCAGCAGCCCCCAAGGAGGGCCTAACTATGGCTACACCTTC | CASSPQGGPNYGYTF
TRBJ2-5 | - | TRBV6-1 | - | TGTGCCAGCAGTGATCAAATCCGAGCTGTGTACCAAGAGACCCAGTACTTC | CASSDQIRAVYQETQYF
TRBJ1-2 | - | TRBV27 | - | TGTGCCAGCAGTTTAACGGCAGACTATGGCTACACCTTC | CASSLTADYGYTF
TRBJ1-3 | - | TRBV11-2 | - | TGTGCCAGCAGCTTAGAGAGCACACCTCGGGACACCATATATTTT | CASSLESTPRDTIYF
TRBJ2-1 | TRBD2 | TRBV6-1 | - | TGTGCCAGCAGTGGTTGGCTAGCGGGAGATGAGCAGTTCTTC | CASSGWLAGDEQFF
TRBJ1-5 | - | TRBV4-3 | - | TGCGCCAGCAGCCAAGAGCTTTCCAGTAGCAATCAGCCCCAGCATTTT | CASSQELSSSNQPQHF
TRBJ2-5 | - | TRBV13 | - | TGTGCCAGCAGCTACGGGACAAGGCAAGTGGAGACCCAGTACTTC | CASSYGTRQVETQYF
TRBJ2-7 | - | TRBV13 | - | TGTGCCAGCAGCTTAGACGCTAGCAGGGCGAAACAGTACTTC | CASSLDASRAKQYF
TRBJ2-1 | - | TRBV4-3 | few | TGCGCCAGCAGCGAAGAGGGGGTCTCCGGGAGGGAGCAGTTCTTC | CASSEEGVSGREQFF
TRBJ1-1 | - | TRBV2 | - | TGTGCCGAGCCCGCCCGGAATGCCTGGGGGAACACTGAAGCTTTCTTT | CAEPARNAWGNTEAFF
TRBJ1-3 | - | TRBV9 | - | TGTGCCAGCGGTAGGGACGGTAGCTCTGGAAACACCATATATTTT | CASGRDGSSGNTIYF
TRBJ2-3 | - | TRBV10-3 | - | TGTGCCGTCAGAGTCGCAGATACGCAGTATTTT | CAVRVADTQYF
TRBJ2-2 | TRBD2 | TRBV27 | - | TGTGCCAGCAGTTTATCGTTGATCCCTAGCGGGGAACCCAGACTATCGTCTGGGGAGCTGTTTTTT | CASSLSLIPSGEPRLSSGELFF
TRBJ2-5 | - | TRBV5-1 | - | TGCGCCAGCAGCTTGAGGGCAGGGGCCGCCCAAGAGACCCAGTACTTC | CASSLRAGAAQETQYF
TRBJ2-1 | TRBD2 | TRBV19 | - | TGTGCCAGTAGTACACTCGTGGCTAGCGGGGGAGGTGAGCAGTTCTTC | CASSTLVASGGGEQFF
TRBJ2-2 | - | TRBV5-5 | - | TGTGCCAGCAGCCACCCGGAGTACGCGAACACCGGGGAGCTGTTTTTT | CASSHPEYANTGELFF
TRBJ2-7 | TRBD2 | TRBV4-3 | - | TGCGCCAGCAGCCAAGTTGGTAGCGGGAGAGTTTACGAGCAGTACTTC | CASSQVGSGRVYEQYF
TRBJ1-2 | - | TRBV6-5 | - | TGTGCCAGCAGTTACGCGGAGAGGCCTTATGGCTACACCTTC | CASSYAERPYGYTF
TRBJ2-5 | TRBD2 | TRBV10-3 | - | TGTGCCATCAGTGCAGCTAGCGGGATAGATGAGACCCAGTACTTC | CAISAASGIDETQYF
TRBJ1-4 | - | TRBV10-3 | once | TGTGCCATCAGCCCTGGGGGAGGGGATATCGAAAAACTGTTTTTT | CAISPGGGDIEKLFF
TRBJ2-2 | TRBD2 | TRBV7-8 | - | TGTGCCAGCAGCAGCCTAGCGGGAGCGAAGGACACCGGGGAGCTGTTTTTT | CASSSLAGAKDTGELFF
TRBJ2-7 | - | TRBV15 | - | TGTGCCACCAGCGAGGGTCTGCATAGCTCCTACGAGCAGTACTTC | CATSEGLHSSYEQYF
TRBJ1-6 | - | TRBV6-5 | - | TGTGCCAGCAGTTACTCCACCGGGGGGAATTCACCCCTCCACTTT | CASSYSTGGNSPLHF
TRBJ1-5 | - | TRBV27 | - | TGTGCCAGCAGTTTAGCCGGGGCTAGCAATCAACCCCAGCATTTT | CASSLAGASNQPQHF
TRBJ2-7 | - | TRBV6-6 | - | TGTGCCAGCTCCCCCCGAGCCTACGAGCAGTACTTC | CASSPRAYEQYF
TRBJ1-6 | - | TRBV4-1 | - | TGCGCCAGCAGCCTCTCAGGGGCTAATAATTCACCCCTCCACTTT | CASSLSGANNSPLHF
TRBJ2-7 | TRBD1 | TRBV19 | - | TGTGCCAGTAGTCCCGGGACAGGGGGTGCCTACGAGCAGTACTTC | CASSPGTGGAYEQYF